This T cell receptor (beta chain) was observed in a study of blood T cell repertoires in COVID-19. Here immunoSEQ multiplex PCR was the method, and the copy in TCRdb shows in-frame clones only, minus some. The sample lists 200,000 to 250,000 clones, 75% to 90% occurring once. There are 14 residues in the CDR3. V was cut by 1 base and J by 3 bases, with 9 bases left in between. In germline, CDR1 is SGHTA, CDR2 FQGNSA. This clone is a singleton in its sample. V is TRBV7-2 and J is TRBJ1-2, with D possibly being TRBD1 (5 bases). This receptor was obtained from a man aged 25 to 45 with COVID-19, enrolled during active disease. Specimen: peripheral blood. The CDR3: CASSLVRADYGYTF. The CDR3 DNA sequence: TGTGCCAGCAGCTTAGTCAGGGCCGACTATGGCTACACCTTC.